The present entry profiles one T cell receptor beta chain with its context. Its antigen is unknown. One base away there is no much larger clone; base qualities are not given. The donors were healthy, HIV-negative adults who had no recently reported acute infections or vaccinations. Every donor was a Caucasian adult living in Nashville, Tennessee, USA. CD4+ T cells were enriched by magnetic negative selection, after which naive cells were positively selected on CD45RA and the negative fraction was taken as the memory subset. Blood was collected by leukapheresis, and PBMCs were isolated by Ficoll-Histopaque density gradient centrifugation and then cryopreserved in liquid nitrogen vapor phase. Analytical flow cytometry was used to check the purity and quantity of every magnetically sorted T cell population. Genomic DNA was isolated from each sorted fraction and quantified by UV absorbance on a Nanodrop 2000c.

The sample originates from a study of shared clonotypes between healthy human individuals (TCRdb year 2020). General notes on the study: The cohort comprised two women and a few men aged 18 to 49 years. Different laboratories and diverse techniques were used to prepare libraries and sequence TCR repertoires, to increase sequencing depth and limit assay-specific biases. Leukapheresis yielded between about 0.94 and 10 billion PBMCs per donor. For each donor, CD4 naive and CD4 memory were each run on three plates, CD8 naive on two plates, and CD8 memory on one plate. Blood TCR repertoires of five healthy adults were deeply sequenced to estimate repertoire size and the extent of clonotype sharing between individuals. General conclusions and limits of the study: Clonotypes shared by all four sorted-subset donors showed higher generation probabilities than non-shared clonotypes. Naive subsets generally had larger estimated clonotype richness than memory subsets. Sampling was limited to blood, and TCR repertoires in tissue likely differ from TCR repertoires in blood. Pairwise subsampling led to the expectation that sequencing depth would affect the degree of clonotype sharing among donors. Incomplete sequencing was indicated by rarefaction of sorted-subset datasets, despite the large sequencing depth. Sharing across four donors was observed for around 5% of naive CD4, over 3% of naive CD8, about 2.5% of memory CD4, and roughly 0.4% of memory CD8 clonotypes. The genetic and exposure-history diversity represented was limited by the small number of donors.

Using the deep immunoSEQ assay, multiplex PCR amplified TCR CDR3 regions from genomic DNA. Extracted genomic DNA from each cell subset was distributed evenly across all wells of several immunoSEQ 96-well plates, and each plate was treated as a replicate. For sorted subsets, around 200 ng genomic DNA, equal to tens of thousands of T cell genomes, was loaded into each replicate PCR. Purified libraries were measured with a Qubit 3.0 fluorometer, size-checked on a Bioanalyzer 2100, and measured again with the KAPA Library Quantification kit. Each immunoSEQ 96-well plate was sequenced on its own single-read 150-cycle Illumina NextSeq 550 flow cell. As for the original processing: The immunoSEQ output contained only junctional sequences without quality scores, so filtering could not match that applied to full-length reads. Sequences were annotated with PyIR, a Python wrapper for IgBLAST v1.9, using IMGT germline references to assign V/J genes and CDR3. Any read was removed if the V/J assignment was weak (E-value above 1e-6), the CDR3 was missing, or the read contained stop codons, out-of-frame junctions, or ambiguous translated residues. V3J clonotypes were defined by identical inferred V gene, J gene, and CDR3 amino acid sequence. The percentage overlap between two repertoires was calculated by dividing the number of shared unique clonotypes by the size of the smaller repertoire. Repertoire richness was assessed with RTK rarefaction, the Chao1 estimator, and Recon v2.1 estimates of unobserved clonotypes. OLGA was used to compute generation probabilities for all TCRbeta clonotypes that the gDNA method yielded from a handful of donors. TCRdb stores this immuneACCESS table with in-frame sequences only. Part of the clones is absent; in the studies checked, under half of the shortfall reflects unresolved V genes, and no reason is known for the rest. D and trimming were read from the DNA, whereas the V and J calls and clone size are those reported in that table. The table for this sample lists over 400,000 clones; about 96% of them were counted only once. The top ten clonotypes cover around 0.066% of the sample.

Reading the germline V gene gives CDR1 MDHEN and CDR2 SYDVKM. V was cut back by 11 bases and J by 0 bases, leaving a gap of 18 bases between them. From the cysteine through the phenylalanine, the CDR3 covers 15 amino acids. The only DNA kept is the CDR3, 45 bases in frame from the first base. Here the chain combines TRBV28 and TRBJ2-3; the best D guess is TRBD1, with 6 bases matching. The material sequenced was naive CD4+ T cells sorted from blood. Taken with the paper, the label for cell subset or site translates to: CD45RA+ positively selected. This TCR derives from a woman aged 25 to 45 in good health. In nucleotides, the sequence is TGTGCCGTGGGTGGCCGGACAGCAAGCACAGATACGCAGTATTTT. Its amino acids are CAVGGRTASTDTQYF. When the CDR3 is completed using the reference TRBV28 and TRBJ2-3 genes on either side, the full variable domain is DVKVTQSSRYLVKRTGEKVFLECVQDMDHENMFWYRQDPGLGLRLIYFSYDVKMKEKGDIPEGYSVSREKKERFSLILESASTNQTSMYLCAVGGRTASTDTQYFGPGTRLTVL.